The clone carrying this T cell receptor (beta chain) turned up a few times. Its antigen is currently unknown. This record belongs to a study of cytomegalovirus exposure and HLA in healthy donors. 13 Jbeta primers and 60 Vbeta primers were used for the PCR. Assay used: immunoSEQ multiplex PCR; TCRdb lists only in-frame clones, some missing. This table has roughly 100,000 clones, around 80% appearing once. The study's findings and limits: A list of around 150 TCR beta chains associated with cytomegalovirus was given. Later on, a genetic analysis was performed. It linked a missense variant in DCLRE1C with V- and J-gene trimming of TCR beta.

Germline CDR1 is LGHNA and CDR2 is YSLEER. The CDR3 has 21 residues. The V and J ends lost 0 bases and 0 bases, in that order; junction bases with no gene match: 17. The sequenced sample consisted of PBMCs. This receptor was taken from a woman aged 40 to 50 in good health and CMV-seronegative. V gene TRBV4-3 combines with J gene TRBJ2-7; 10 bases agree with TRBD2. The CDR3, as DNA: TGCGCCAGCAGCCAAGACCCACCGGGCGGACTAGCGGTTATTAGCTCCTACGAGCAGTACTTC. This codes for CASSQDPPGGLAVISSYEQYF.